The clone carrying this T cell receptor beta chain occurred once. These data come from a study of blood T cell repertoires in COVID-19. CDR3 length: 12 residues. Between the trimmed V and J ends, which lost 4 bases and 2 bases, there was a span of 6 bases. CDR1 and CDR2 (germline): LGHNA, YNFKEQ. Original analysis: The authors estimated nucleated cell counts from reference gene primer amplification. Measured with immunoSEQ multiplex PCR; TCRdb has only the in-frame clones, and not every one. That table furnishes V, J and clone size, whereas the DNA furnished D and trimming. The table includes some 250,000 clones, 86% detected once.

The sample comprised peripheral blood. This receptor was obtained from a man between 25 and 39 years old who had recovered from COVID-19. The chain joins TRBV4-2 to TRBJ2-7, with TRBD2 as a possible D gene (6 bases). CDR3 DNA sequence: TGTGCCAGCAGCCGGGGGGCCTACGAGCAGTACTTC. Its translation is CASSRGAYEQYF.